What follows describes a single T cell receptor beta chain. The CDR3 spans 15 residues. The germline V gene has CDR1 KGHSH and CDR2 LQKENI. Trimming cost V 2 bases and J 4 bases, with 14 bases left between them. TCRdb reprocessed the 5' RACE reads with MiXCR, giving one entry per CDR3 protein. The sample has about 720,000 distinct CDR3 sequences; about 20% are singletons. The data derive from a study of identical twins. The sample was also linked to a second study, of T cells expressing NK-cell markers. As reported in that work: What restricted sorting to alpha-beta TCR T cells in several experiments was an anti-gamma-delta TCR antibody. Dominance of the CD3+CD56-NKG2C+ fraction by these clonotypes also held in a handful of donors.

The gene calls are TRBV18 and TRBJ1-1, with D possibly TRBD1 on 5 matching bases. The sample comprised PBMCs. The receptor was derived from a young woman in good health. This CDR3 reads CASSPMTGGATEAFF. CDR3 DNA sequence: TGTGCCAGCTCACCAATGACCGGAGGGGCCACTGAAGCTTTCTTT.